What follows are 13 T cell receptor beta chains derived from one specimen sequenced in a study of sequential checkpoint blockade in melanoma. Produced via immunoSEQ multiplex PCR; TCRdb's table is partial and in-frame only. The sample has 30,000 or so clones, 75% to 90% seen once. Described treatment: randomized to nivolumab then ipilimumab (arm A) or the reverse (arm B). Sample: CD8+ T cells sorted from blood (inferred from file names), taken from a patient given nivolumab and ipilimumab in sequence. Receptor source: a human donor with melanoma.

DNA of the CDR3: TGCGCCAGCAGCCAAGTTCGTCGGACAGGGGGCGCAACGAGCTATGGCTACACCTTC. It is translated as CASSQVRRTGGATSYGYTF. V is TRBV4-3 and J is TRBJ1-2; 11 bases line up with TRBD1. The CDR3 length is 19 residues. The trim removed 1 base at V and 4 bases at J, leaving 14 bases unmatched. Germline CDR1 and CDR2: LGHNA and YSLEER.

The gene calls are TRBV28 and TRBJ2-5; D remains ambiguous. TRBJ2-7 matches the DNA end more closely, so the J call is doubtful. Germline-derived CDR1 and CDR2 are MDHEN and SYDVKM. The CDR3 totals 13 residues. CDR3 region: CASRLTESYEQYF. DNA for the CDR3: TGTGCCAGCAGGTTGACGGAGTCCTACGAGCAGTACTTC.

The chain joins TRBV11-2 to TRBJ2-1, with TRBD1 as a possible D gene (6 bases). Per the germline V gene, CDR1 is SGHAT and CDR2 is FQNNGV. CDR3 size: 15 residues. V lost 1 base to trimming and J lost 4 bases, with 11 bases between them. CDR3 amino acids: CASSLGAGAYNEQFF. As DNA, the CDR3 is TGTGCCAGCAGCTTAGGGGCAGGGGCTTACAATGAGCAGTTCTTC.

The DNA for the CDR3 is TGCGCCAGCGCCGGGGGGAGACCCTCTGGGGCCAACGTCCTGACTTTC. Translation: CASAGGRPSGANVLTF. The chain combines TRBV23-1 with TRBJ2-6; 7 nucleotides agree with TRBD2. TRBV23-1 has ORF status, its function being uncertain. V lost 8 bases, J lost 0 bases, and 7 bases stayed unmatched. The CDR3 consists of 16 residues.

CDR3 sequence: CASSTSRGGNEQFF. The CDR3 bases are TGTGCCAGCAGCACCTCGCGGGGGGGGAATGAGCAGTTCTTC. The V call is TRBV7-2, the J call TRBJ2-1; 9 bases fit TRBD2. With 5 bases clipped from V and 7 bases from J, the junction kept 6 bases outside the gene matches. The CDR3 sequence is 14 residues long. Germline CDR1 and CDR2: SGHTA and FQGNSA.

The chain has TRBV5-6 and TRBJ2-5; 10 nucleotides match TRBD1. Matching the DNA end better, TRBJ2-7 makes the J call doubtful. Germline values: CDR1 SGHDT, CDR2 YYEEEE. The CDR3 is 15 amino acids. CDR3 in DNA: TGTGCCAGCAGCTTTCCGGGACAGGGGTACTACGAGCAGTACTTC. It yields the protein CASSFPGQGYYEQYF.

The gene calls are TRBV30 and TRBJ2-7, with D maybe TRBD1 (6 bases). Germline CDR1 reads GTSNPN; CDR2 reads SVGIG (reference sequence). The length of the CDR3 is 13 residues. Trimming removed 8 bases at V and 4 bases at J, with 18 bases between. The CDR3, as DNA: TGTGCCCACAGGGCCCAGGGGAATTACGAGCAGTACTTC. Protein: CAHRAQGNYEQYF.

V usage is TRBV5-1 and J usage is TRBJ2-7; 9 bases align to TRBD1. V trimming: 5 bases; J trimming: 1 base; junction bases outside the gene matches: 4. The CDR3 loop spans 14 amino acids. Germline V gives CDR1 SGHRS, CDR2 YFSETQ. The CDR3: CASRGQGMSYEQYF. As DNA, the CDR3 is TGCGCCAGCAGGGGACAGGGAATGTCCTACGAGCAGTACTTC. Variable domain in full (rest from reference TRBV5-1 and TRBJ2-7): KAGVTQTPRYLIKTRGQQVTLSCSPISGHRSVSWYQQTPGQGLQFLFEYFSETQRNKGNFPGRFSGRQFSNSRSEMNVSTLELGDSALYLCASRGQGMSYEQYFGPGTRLTVT.

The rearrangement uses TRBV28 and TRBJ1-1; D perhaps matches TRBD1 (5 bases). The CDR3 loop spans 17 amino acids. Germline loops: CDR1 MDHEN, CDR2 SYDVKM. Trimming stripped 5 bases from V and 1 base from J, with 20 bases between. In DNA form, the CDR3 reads TGTGCCAGCAGTACATACACTCAGGGTTTGGGGAACACTGAAGCTTTCTTT. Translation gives CASSTYTQGLGNTEAFF.

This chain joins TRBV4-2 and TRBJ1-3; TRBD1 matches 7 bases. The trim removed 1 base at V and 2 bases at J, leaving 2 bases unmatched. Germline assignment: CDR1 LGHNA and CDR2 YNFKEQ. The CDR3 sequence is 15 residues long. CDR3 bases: TGTGCCAGCAGCCAAGCGACAGGGACTGGAAACACCATATATTTT. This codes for CASSQATGTGNTIYF.

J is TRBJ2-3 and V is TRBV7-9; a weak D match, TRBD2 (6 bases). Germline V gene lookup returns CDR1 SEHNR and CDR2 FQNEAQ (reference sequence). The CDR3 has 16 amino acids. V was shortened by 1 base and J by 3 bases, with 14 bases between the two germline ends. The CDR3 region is CASSLGGGIRTDTQYF. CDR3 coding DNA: TGTGCCAGCAGCTTAGGTGGGGGGATTCGAACAGATACGCAGTATTTT.

The CDR3 spells CASSQVSWGFRGSPLHF. The CDR3 bases are TGCGCCAGCAGCCAAGTGTCCTGGGGTTTCAGGGGTTCACCCCTCCACTTT. This chain connects TRBV4-1 to TRBJ1-6; possible D gene TRBD1, 6 bases. The germline V gene has CDR1 MGHRA and CDR2 YSYEKL. The V end lost 1 base, the J end lost 9 bases, and 19 bases lay between the germline ends. CDR3 length equals 17 residues.

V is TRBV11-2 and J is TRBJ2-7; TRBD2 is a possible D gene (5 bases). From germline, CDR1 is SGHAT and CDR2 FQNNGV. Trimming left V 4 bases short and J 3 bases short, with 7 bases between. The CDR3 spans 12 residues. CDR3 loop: CASSSRGYEQYF. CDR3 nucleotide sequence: TGTGCCAGCAGCTCCCGGGGCTACGAGCAGTACTTC.